Presented here are 29 T cell receptor beta chains from one specimen sequenced in a study of read filtering for tumor transcriptome and immune sequencing. Molecular barcoded adaptors covering alpha/delta and beta/gamma chains were used on 400 to 450 ng RNA. TCRdb fed the reads into MiXCR, producing one record per CDR3 protein. The repertoire holds tens of thousands of distinct CDR3 sequences, roughly 13% seen once, with 27% in the top ten. Sequenced material: a population of CD138-negative cells sorted from bone marrow. All receptors derive from a donor at least 40 years old with multiple myeloma.

This chain links TRBV7-8 with TRBJ2-5; D assignment may be TRBD1 or TRBD2 (5 bases each). Germline values: CDR1 SGHVS, CDR2 FQNEAQ. Trimming cost V 4 bases and J 7 bases, with 19 bases left between them. The CDR3 extends over 15 amino acids. The DNA for the CDR3 is TGTGCCAGCAGCTCGGTACCGGGGACCCAGGGGACCCAGTACTTC. Translating gives CASSSVPGTQGTQYF.

This clonotype was seen more than once but under ten times. V gene TRBV20-1 combines with J gene TRBJ2-3; D unclear. Germline V gene sequence: CDR1 DFQATT, CDR2 SNEGSKA (reference sequence). V was trimmed by 0 bases and J by 1 base, leaving 14 bases between them. This CDR3 contains 16 residues. The CDR3 DNA reads TGCAGTGCTAGAGATCTGTGGCAGGTTCGCACAGATACGCAGTATTTT. It encodes CSARDLWQVRTDTQYF.

Only a few counts were recorded for this clonotype. The genes are TRBV12-5 and TRBJ1-3, with TRBD1 as a possible D gene (5 bases). Germline V lookup: CDR1 LGHNT, CDR2 FRNRAP. V lost 1 base to trimming and J lost 8 bases, with 18 bases between them. The CDR3 extends over 16 amino acids. DNA for the CDR3: TGTGCTAGTGGTTTGGGGCCCGGGACCCAGGAGGACACCATATATTTT. Translating gives CASGLGPGTQEDTIYF.

This clonotype was detected ten times or more. The chain carries TRBV5-1 and TRBJ1-4, with D maybe TRBD1 (6 bases). Trimming cost V 4 bases and J 6 bases, with 7 bases left between them. The CDR3 spans 12 residues. Germline CDR1 is SGHRS and CDR2 is YFSETQ. CDR3 amino acids: CASSHRDEKLFF. Written as DNA, the CDR3 is TGCGCCAGCAGCCACAGGGATGAAAAACTGTTTTTT.

In its sample, this clonotype was seen many times. The V gene is TRBV25-1, the J gene TRBJ2-1; D not certain. The germline V gene has CDR1 MGHDK and CDR2 SYGVNS. The germline V and J ends were trimmed by 10 bases and 1 base, with 11 bases remaining between them. This CDR3 comprises 13 residues. For the CDR3, the DNA is TGTGCCACCTCAGATACATCCTACAATGAGCAGTTCTTC. This encodes CATSDTSYNEQFF.

This clonotype has a count of ten or more. This chain links TRBV20-1 with TRBJ2-2; D gene uncertain. This CDR3 is 15 amino acids long. Trimming removed 0 bases at V and 0 bases at J, with 8 bases between. Germline lookup yields CDR1 DFQATT and CDR2 SNEGSKA (reference sequence). The DNA of the CDR3 is TGCAGTGCTAGAGATCGCGTGACGAACACCGGGGAGCTGTTTTTT. Protein product: CSARDRVTNTGELFF.

This clonotype was seen repeatedly, ten times or more. CDR3 coding DNA: TGTGCCAGCAGCTCAACTAAAAATAGCGGGAGGGCCTCCTACAATGAGCAGTTCTTC. This encodes CASSSTKNSGRASYNEQFF. V usage is TRBV7-2 and J usage is TRBJ2-1; TRBD2 aligns across 11 bases. CDR1 is SGHTA and CDR2 is FQGNSA in the germline V gene. The length of the CDR3 is 19 residues. The V gene end was trimmed by 4 bases and the J gene end by 0 bases; junction bases not matched to a gene: 11.

This clonotype showed up many times. The V call is TRBV29-1, the J call TRBJ2-2; perhaps TRBD2 as D (6 bases). Looked up from germline, CDR1 is SQVTM and CDR2 is ANQGSEA. V dropped 7 bases and J dropped 5 bases, with 20 bases sitting between them. This CDR3 spans 15 amino acids. The chain's CDR3 is CSARREPTRTGELFF. The CDR3 DNA is TGCAGCGCCCGCCGGGAGCCGACGAGGACCGGGGAGCTGTTTTTT.

This clonotype appeared many times. The rearrangement links TRBV19 to TRBJ1-5; a possible D gene is TRBD1 (6 bases). V shed 10 bases and J shed 6 bases, with 16 bases lying between them. The CDR3 spans 13 residues. Per the germline V gene, CDR1 is LNHDA and CDR2 is SQIVND (reference sequence). CDR3 sequence reads: CATSRGLFQPQHF. CDR3 nucleotides: TGTGCCACCTCGAGGGGGTTATTTCAGCCCCAGCATTTT.

This clonotype showed up many times. The rearrangement uses TRBV12-3 or TRBV12-4 and TRBJ2-7; 8 positions agree with TRBD2. Trimming cost V 9 bases and J 6 bases; bases outside gene matches: 4. The CDR3 is made up of 11 amino acids. The DNA of the CDR3 is TGTGCCAGTAGCGGGACTGGCGAGCAGTACTTC. It is translated as CASSGTGEQYF.

This clonotype was seen a handful of times. Here the CDR3 DNA reads TGCGCCAGCAGCTCGTCGAGACTAGCGGGAAGAGAGACCCAGTACTTC. This encodes CASSSSRLAGRETQYF. The gene calls are TRBV5-1 and TRBJ2-5, with 11 bases matching TRBD2. The germline V gene has CDR1 SGHRS and CDR2 YFSETQ. CDR3 size: 16 residues. Trimming at V came to 3 bases and at J to 4 bases, leaving 8 bases not matched to a gene.

The chain is built from TRBV29-1 and TRBJ2-7; 12 nucleotides agree with TRBD1. Germline CDR1 and CDR2: SQVTM and ANQGSEA. The CDR3 has 14 amino acids. Unmatched junction bases numbered 7, after V lost 6 bases and J lost 4 bases. CDR3 sequence reads: CSVRRGQGAYEQYF. The CDR3 DNA sequence: TGCAGCGTCCGCCGGGGACAGGGGGCTTACGAGCAGTACTTC.

This clonotype was detected only a few times. This may be a read error, as it is one base from a much larger clone. Because it lacks the conserved phenylalanine or tryptophan at the end, this CDR3 is likely a read error. The J gene is TRBJ2-5, the V gene TRBV28; perhaps D is TRBD1 or TRBD2 (6 bases each). The CDR3 has 15 amino acids. The V gene lost 5 bases and the J gene lost 1 base, with 14 bases spanning the gap. Germline V gives CDR1 MDHEN, CDR2 SYDVKM. CDR3 DNA sequence: TGTGCCAGCAGTGGGGCCAAGGGGGGCCAAGAGACCCAGTACCTC. Residues: CASSGAKGGQETQYL.

On this clonotype itself: With a much larger clone just one base away, this may be a read error. The chain uses TRBV6-2 or TRBV6-3 and TRBJ1-5, with D perhaps matching TRBD1 (5 bases). Germline CDR1 MNHEY, CDR2 SVGEGT. The CDR3 covers 13 residues. Here the CDR3 reads CASRDGYNQPQRF. The CDR3 nucleotides are TGTGCCAGTAGGGACGGCTACAATCAGCCCCAGCGTTTT.

This clonotype was seen ten or more times. The rearrangement joins TRBV20-1 to TRBJ2-3; TRBD2 agrees at 12 bases. This CDR3 has 14 residues. The germline gives CDR1 DFQATT, CDR2 SNEGSKA (reference sequence). The V and J ends lost 5 bases and 1 base, in that order; junction bases with no gene match: 1. The CDR3 here is CSARLAGGTDTQYF. CDR3 bases: TGCAGTGCTCGACTAGCGGGGGGCACAGATACGCAGTATTTT.

In its sample, this clonotype was seen many times. The CDR3 sequence: CASSLEAGANNEQFF. In nucleotides, the CDR3 is TGCGCCAGCAGCTTGGAAGCGGGAGCAAACAATGAGCAGTTCTTC. This chain links TRBV5-1 with TRBJ2-1, with 8 bases aligning to TRBD2. Unmatched junction bases numbered 4, after V lost 0 bases and J lost 5 bases. The germline gives CDR1 SGHRS, CDR2 YFSETQ. This CDR3 contains 15 residues. Full variable domain (rest looked up from reference TRBV5-1 and TRBJ2-1): KAGVTQTPRYLIKTRGQQVTLSCSPISGHRSVSWYQQTPGQGLQFLFEYFSETQRNKGNFPGRFSGRQFSNSRSEMNVSTLELGDSALYLCASSLEAGANNEQFFGPGTRLTVL.

Notes on this clonotype: This may come from a read error, since a much larger clone is one base off. The chain recombines TRBV12-3 or TRBV12-4 with TRBJ2-5; D call uncertain. The CDR3 loop spans 14 amino acids. Trimming removed 3 bases from V and 5 bases from J, with 13 bases in between. CDR3 sequence: CASSLNGQEETQYF. In DNA, the CDR3 is TGTGCCAGCAGTTTGAACGGTCAAGAGGAGACCCAGTACTTC.

This clonotype came up many times. The chain combines TRBV11-3 with TRBJ2-1; weak D call: TRBD2 (5 bases). Per the germline V gene, CDR1 is SGHNT and CDR2 is YENEEA. V lost 2 bases to trimming and J lost 4 bases, with 9 bases between them. The length of the CDR3 is 14 residues. The CDR3 sequence: CASSLTGEYNEQFF. Here the CDR3 DNA reads TGTGCCAGCAGCTTAACCGGGGAGTACAATGAGCAGTTCTTC. Using reference TRBV11-3 and TRBJ2-1 for the parts outside the CDR3, the full variable domain is EAGVVQSPRYKIIEKKQPVAFWCNPISGHNTLYWYLQNLGQGPELLIRYENEEAVDDSQLPKDRFSAERLKGVDSTLKIQPAELGDSAVYLCASSLTGEYNEQFFGPGTRLTVL.

This clonotype was observed many times. The chain uses TRBV5-1 and TRBJ2-7; 8 bases agree with TRBD1. This CDR3 region has 13 residues. V shed 2 bases, J shed 5 bases, and the junction held 3 bases outside the gene matches. Germline lookup yields CDR1 SGHRS and CDR2 YFSETQ. This CDR3 reads CASSLDRGDEQYF. The CDR3, as DNA: TGCGCCAGCAGCTTAGACAGGGGCGACGAGCAGTACTTC. Variable domain in full (rest from reference TRBV5-1 and TRBJ2-7): KAGVTQTPRYLIKTRGQQVTLSCSPISGHRSVSWYQQTPGQGLQFLFEYFSETQRNKGNFPGRFSGRQFSNSRSEMNVSTLELGDSALYLCASSLDRGDEQYFGPGTRLTVT.

In this sample, this clonotype turned up many times. J is TRBJ1-1 and V is TRBV20-1; D might be TRBD1 (5 bases). The germline V and J ends were trimmed by 5 bases and 0 bases, with 16 bases remaining between them. This CDR3 is built from 15 residues. Germline lookup yields CDR1 DFQATT and CDR2 SNEGSKA (reference sequence). Here the CDR3 DNA reads TGCAGTGCTCGCACCCAAGGGGACGTGAACACTGAAGCTTTCTTT. Its protein product is CSARTQGDVNTEAFF.

This clonotype was detected ten times or more. The CDR3 here is CASSLTGLSYNEQFF. The CDR3 DNA is TGTGCCAGCAGCTTAACGGGACTCTCCTACAATGAGCAGTTCTTC. V and J are TRBV7-8 and TRBJ2-1; D might be TRBD2 (6 bases). V gave up 2 bases and J gave up 0 bases, with 8 bases separating them. This CDR3 has 15 amino acids. Germline V gives CDR1 SGHVS, CDR2 FQNEAQ.

This clonotype was picked up many times. The chain couples TRBV28 to TRBJ2-6; D is uncertain. The CDR3 runs to 15 residues. CDR1 is MDHEN and CDR2 is SYDVKM in the germline V gene. V was clipped by 7 bases and J by 0 bases, with 10 bases between them. The CDR3 DNA is TGTGCCAGCAAAGGCGGCGGCTCTGGGGCCAACGTCCTGACTTTC. Residues: CASKGGGSGANVLTF.

This clonotype showed up many times. The V call is TRBV6-2 or TRBV6-3, the J call TRBJ1-5; 8 nucleotides align to TRBD1. The V segment lost 8 bases and the J segment 7 bases; nucleotides outside the gene matches: 13. Germline assignment: CDR1 MNHEY and CDR2 SVGEGT. The CDR3 sequence is 15 residues long. The CDR3 nucleotides read TGTGCCAGCCGGGCGGACAGACGACAGGGGCAGCCCCAGCATTTT. Amino acids: CASRADRRQGQPQHF.

In this sample, this clonotype turned up many times. The chain links TRBV7-9 to TRBJ1-2, with no clear D. V was clipped by 2 bases and J by 2 bases, with 0 bases between them. CDR1 and CDR2 (germline): SEHNR, FQNEAQ (reference sequence). This CDR3 contains 11 residues. CDR3 sequence: CASSLNYGYTF. DNA for the CDR3: TGTGCCAGCAGCTTAAACTATGGCTACACCTTC.

The chain is built from TRBV13 and TRBJ2-7; 10 bases are a match to TRBD1. CDR1 and CDR2 from the germline V gene are PRHDT and FYEKMQ (reference sequence). The CDR3 is 15 residues long. The junction had 9 bases not matched to a gene; V was cut back by 5 bases and J by 5 bases. The CDR3 spells CASSPPGQGFHEQYF. CDR3 sequence (DNA): TGTGCCAGCAGCCCGCCGGGACAGGGGTTCCACGAGCAGTACTTC.

This chain uses TRBV28 with TRBJ1-5, with TRBD1 matching 10 bases. V shed 8 bases and J 7 bases; nucleotides not matched to a gene: 11. Looked up from germline, CDR1 is MDHEN and CDR2 is SYDVKM. CDR3 length: 15 amino acids. The CDR3 bases are TGTGCCAGCGGGGCCGGGACAGGGGAGCGACAGCCCCAGCATTTT. Its protein is CASGAGTGERQPQHF.

A word on this clonotype: A much larger clonotype is one base distant, so this may be a read error. This chain uses TRBV20-1 with TRBJ2-2; 9 positions match TRBD2. The CDR3 contains 15 residues. Germline V gene lookup returns CDR1 DFQATT and CDR2 SNEGSKA (reference sequence). V lost 5 bases, J lost 5 bases, and 9 bases stayed unmatched. CDR3 loop: CSARSVAGETGELFF. The CDR3 DNA sequence: TGCAGTGCTCGTTCGGTAGCGGGAGAAACCGGGGAGCTGTTTTTT.

This clonotype has at least ten counts. This sequence joins TRBV4-1 and TRBJ2-2; 8 positions agree with TRBD2. The CDR3 has 16 amino acids. CDR1 MGHRA and CDR2 YSYEKL come from the germline V gene. V was clipped by 0 bases and J by 7 bases; unmatched bases: 7. CDR3 nucleotides: TGCGCCAGCAGCCAAGATTACCGGGAGGGCCTCGGGGAGCTGTTTTTT. It yields the protein CASSQDYREGLGELFF.

This clonotype appeared a single time. This may stem from a read error, because a much larger clone lies one nucleotide away. The J gene is TRBJ2-7, the V gene TRBV7-8, with a possible D match to TRBD1 (5 bases). The CDR3 totals 13 residues. V was cut by 5 bases and J by 4 bases, with 12 bases left in between. Germline lookup yields CDR1 SGHVS and CDR2 FQNEAQ. The CDR3 nucleotides read TGTGCCAGCAGCAAAGGCAGGGATTACGAGCAGTACTTC. Translating gives CASSKGRDYEQYF.